What follows are 6 T cell receptor beta chains derived from one specimen sequenced in a study of response to subunit inactivated influenza vaccine (dated by TCRdb to 2017 to 2018). The protocol used for the library was RT-PCR. The listed sequencing device is Illumina HiSeq 2500. TCRdb redid the processing of the public reads, applying fastp at Q25 and MiXCR, and retained in-frame beta chains. CDR3 protein duplicates are merged, each entry listing the most common genes and DNA. The sample table lists some 150,000 distinct CDR3 sequences, approximately 12% of them with a count of one. The top ten clonotypes cover approximately 32% of the sample. These records were also assigned to another study, of T cells expressing NK-cell markers. From the second report: TCR beta cDNA libraries were made by 5'RACE template switching that added a universal primer site and unique molecular identifiers.

The sample here was CD8+ T cells sorted from PBMCs, taken 11 to 12 days after vaccination. All receptors come from a man aged 50 to 60 who received an inactivated influenza vaccine. Donor details come from another sample of the same person, matched by shared clones.

This clonotype was recorded many times. This rearrangement joins TRBV6-1 to TRBJ1-6; 9 bases map to TRBD1. CDR3 size: 14 residues. Germline V CDR1 and CDR2: MNHNS, SASEGT. V lost 5 bases and J lost 8; bases outside the gene matches: 4. CDR3 residues: CASSTDRGDSPLHF. Written as DNA, the CDR3 is TGTGCCAGCAGTACGGACAGGGGTGATTCACCCCTCCACTTT.

This sequence joins TRBV10-2 and TRBJ2-1; 7 positions agree with TRBD2. Germline values: CDR1 WSHSY, CDR2 SAAADI. V dropped 10 bases and J dropped 2; count of bases not matched to a gene: 8. The CDR3 length is 14 residues. The CDR3 nucleotides read TGCGCCACAGGGACGGGAGGCGCCTACAATGAGCAGTTCTTC. Translated, it gives CATGTGGAYNEQFF.

The chain links TRBV4-2 to TRBJ2-1; 12 positions agree with TRBD2. Per the germline V gene, CDR1 is LGHNA and CDR2 is YNFKEQ. The CDR3 is made up of 15 amino acids. V lost 3 bases to trimming and J lost 6 bases; unmatched junction nucleotides: 3. This CDR3 is CASSQGLAGPNEQFF. CDR3 coding DNA: TGTGCCAGCAGCCAGGGACTAGCGGGCCCCAATGAGCAGTTCTTC.

The chain joins TRBV12-3 or TRBV12-4 to TRBJ2-7; TRBD1 aligns across 11 bases. The junction had 6 bases not matched to a gene; V was cut back by 5 bases and J by 3 bases. The CDR3 is 15 amino acids. As DNA, the CDR3 is TGTGCCAGCAGTACTGCGGGACAGGGGGGCTACGAGCAGTACTTC. Translating it yields CASSTAGQGGYEQYF.

The rearrangement links TRBV12-3 or TRBV12-4 to TRBJ2-2; weak D call: TRBD2 (5 bases). V dropped 3 bases and J dropped 6 bases, with 17 bases sitting between them. The CDR3 contains 16 residues. As DNA, the CDR3 is TGTGCCAGCAGTTTCTCGACCACCGGGGTTCCCGGGGAGCTGTTTTTT. It translates to CASSFSTTGVPGELFF.

The gene calls are TRBV12-3 or TRBV12-4 and TRBJ2-3, with TRBD2 matching over 16 bases. The CDR3 sequence is 16 residues long. The V and J ends lost 3 bases and 9 bases, in that order; junction bases with no gene match: 6. CDR3 region: CASSFPGLAGGPTQYF. Here the CDR3 DNA reads TGTGCCAGCAGTTTCCCGGGACTAGCGGGAGGGCCAACGCAGTATTTT.